This TCR beta chain derives from a study of radiotherapy plus CTLA-4 blockade in lung cancer. Per the germline V gene, CDR1 is SGHTA and CDR2 is FQGNSA. V lost 5 bases, J lost 0 bases, and 17 bases lay in between. There are 16 residues in the CDR3. The assay was immunoSEQ multiplex PCR, and TCRdb's table has in-frame clones only and misses some. Here the sample spans around 44,000 clones, roughly 90% being singletons. The genes are TRBV7-2 and TRBJ2-7, with D possibly TRBD2 on 6 matching bases. The sample consisted of peripheral blood, taken from a patient treated with radiotherapy plus ipilimumab. The receptor's source is a human donor with non-small cell lung cancer that progressed on radiotherapy plus ipilimumab. Some clones in this sample may be carry-over from other donors' samples. This CDR3 reads CASSPSPSSDSYEQYF. Here the CDR3 DNA reads TGTGCCAGCAGCCCCTCCCCCTCTAGCGACTCCTACGAGCAGTACTTC.